This TCR beta chain was identified during a study of cytomegalovirus exposure and HLA in healthy donors. Study outcomes and limitations: The sole available immune exposure information was CMV serostatus.

60 Vbeta and 13 Jbeta primers were used in PCR. Assay: immunoSEQ multiplex PCR; the TCRdb copy retains only in-frame clones and omits some. The sample records just under 70,000 clones, about 81% being singletons. This CDR3 has 18 amino acids. Trimming took 3 bases from V and 0 from J; bases not matched to a gene: 6. In germline, CDR1 is LNHDA, CDR2 SQIVND (reference sequence). Notes on this clone: Its target is not known.

The chain links TRBV19 to TRBJ2-6; TRBD1 matches 9 bases. The sequencing sample was made of PBMCs. This receptor was obtained from a human donor in good health. CDR3 bases: TGTGCCAGTAGTATCATCGACAGGGGGATCTCTGGGGCCAACGTCCTGACTTTC. Protein product: CASSIIDRGISGANVLTF.